This TCR beta chain was identified during a study of monozygotic twins with inflammatory bowel disease. In germline, CDR1 is MNHEY, CDR2 SMNVEV (reference sequence). There are 16 residues in the CDR3. TCRdb re-analyzed the 5' RACE reads; it lists each CDR3 protein once, without DNA. Its table lists around 400,000 distinct CDR3 sequences. The sample taken for sequencing was blood. The TCR sequence derives from a human donor with ulcerative colitis or Crohn's disease, or a healthy co-twin of an affected twin (not recorded which). The rearrangement uses TRBV27 and TRBJ2-7; TCRdb selects TRBD2, and the lack of DNA leaves this call unchecked. The CDR3 loop reads CASSPPGLAGPYEQYF.